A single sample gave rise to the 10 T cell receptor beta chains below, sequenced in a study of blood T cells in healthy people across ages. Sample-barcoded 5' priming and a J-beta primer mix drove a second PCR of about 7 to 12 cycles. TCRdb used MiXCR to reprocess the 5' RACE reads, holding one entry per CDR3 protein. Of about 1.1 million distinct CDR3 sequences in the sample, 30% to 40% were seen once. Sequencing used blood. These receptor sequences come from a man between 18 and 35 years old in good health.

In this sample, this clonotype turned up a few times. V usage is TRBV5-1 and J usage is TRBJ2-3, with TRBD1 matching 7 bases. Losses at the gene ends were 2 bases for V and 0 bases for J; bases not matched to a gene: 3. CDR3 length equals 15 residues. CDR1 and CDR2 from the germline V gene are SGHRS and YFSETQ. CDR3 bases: TGCGCCAGCAGCTTTGGGGGACAGAGCACAGATACGCAGTATTTT. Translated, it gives CASSFGGQSTDTQYF.

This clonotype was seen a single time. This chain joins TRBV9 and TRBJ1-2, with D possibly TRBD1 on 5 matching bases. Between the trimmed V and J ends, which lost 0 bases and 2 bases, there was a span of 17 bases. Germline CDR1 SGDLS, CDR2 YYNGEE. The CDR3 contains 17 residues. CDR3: CASSVDGMTEANYGYTF. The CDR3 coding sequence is TGTGCCAGCAGCGTAGATGGGATGACAGAGGCAAACTATGGCTACACCTTC.

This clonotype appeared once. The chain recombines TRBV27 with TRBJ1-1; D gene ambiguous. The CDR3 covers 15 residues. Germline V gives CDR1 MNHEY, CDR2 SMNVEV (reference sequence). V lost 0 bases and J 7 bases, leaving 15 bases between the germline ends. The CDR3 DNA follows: TGTGCCAGCAGTTTATCCCTGGTGGGTCTAGATGAAGCTTTCTTT. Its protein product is CASSLSLVGLDEAFF.

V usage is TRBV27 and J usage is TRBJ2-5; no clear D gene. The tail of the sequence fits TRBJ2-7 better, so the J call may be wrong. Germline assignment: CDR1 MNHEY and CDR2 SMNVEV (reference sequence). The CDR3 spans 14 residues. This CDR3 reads CASSFARNSYEQYF. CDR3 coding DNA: TGTGCCAGCAGTTTTGCTAGAAACTCCTACGAGCAGTACTTC.

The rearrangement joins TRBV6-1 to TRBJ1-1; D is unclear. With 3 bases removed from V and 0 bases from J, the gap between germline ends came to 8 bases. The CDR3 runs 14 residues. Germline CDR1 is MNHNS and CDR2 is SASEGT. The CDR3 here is CASSDLLMNTEAFF. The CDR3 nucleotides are TGTGCCAGCAGTGACCTCCTGATGAACACTGAAGCTTTCTTT.

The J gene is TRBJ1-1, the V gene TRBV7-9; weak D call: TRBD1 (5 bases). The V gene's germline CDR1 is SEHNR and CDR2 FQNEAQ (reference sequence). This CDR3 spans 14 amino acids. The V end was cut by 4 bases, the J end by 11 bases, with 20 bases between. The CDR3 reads CASSSSGTPSGAFF. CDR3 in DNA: TGTGCCAGCAGCTCTTCCGGGACGCCCTCCGGGGCTTTCTTT.

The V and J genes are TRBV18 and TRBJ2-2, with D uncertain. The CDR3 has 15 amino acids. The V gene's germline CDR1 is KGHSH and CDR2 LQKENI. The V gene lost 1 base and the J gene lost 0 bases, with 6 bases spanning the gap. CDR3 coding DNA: TGTGCCAGCTCACCACAACAGACGAACACCGGGGAGCTGTTTTTT. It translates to CASSPQQTNTGELFF.

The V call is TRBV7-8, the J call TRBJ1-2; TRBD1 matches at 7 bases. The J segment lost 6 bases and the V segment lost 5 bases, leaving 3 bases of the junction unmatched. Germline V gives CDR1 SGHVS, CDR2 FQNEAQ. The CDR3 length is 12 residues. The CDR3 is CASSTGVNGYTF. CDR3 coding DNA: TGTGCCAGCAGCACAGGGGTTAATGGCTACACCTTC.

The CDR3 DNA is TGCAGTGCTAGCCGCGCGGACCGGGATGGGGACGAGCAGTACTTC. Translation gives CSASRADRDGDEQYF. The V call is TRBV20-1, the J call TRBJ2-7; TRBD2 is a possible D gene (5 bases). The CDR3 has 15 residues. The germline V gene has CDR1 DFQATT and CDR2 SNEGSKA (reference sequence). The ends were cut back, 3 bases at V and 5 bases at J, with 20 bases in the middle.

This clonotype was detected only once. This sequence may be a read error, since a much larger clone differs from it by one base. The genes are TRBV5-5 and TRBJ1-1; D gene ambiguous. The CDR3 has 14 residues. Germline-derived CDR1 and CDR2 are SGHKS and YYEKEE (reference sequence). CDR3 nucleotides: TGTGCCGGCAGTGTAGTTCAAAAGAACACTGAAGCTTTCTTT. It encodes CAGSVVQKNTEAFF.